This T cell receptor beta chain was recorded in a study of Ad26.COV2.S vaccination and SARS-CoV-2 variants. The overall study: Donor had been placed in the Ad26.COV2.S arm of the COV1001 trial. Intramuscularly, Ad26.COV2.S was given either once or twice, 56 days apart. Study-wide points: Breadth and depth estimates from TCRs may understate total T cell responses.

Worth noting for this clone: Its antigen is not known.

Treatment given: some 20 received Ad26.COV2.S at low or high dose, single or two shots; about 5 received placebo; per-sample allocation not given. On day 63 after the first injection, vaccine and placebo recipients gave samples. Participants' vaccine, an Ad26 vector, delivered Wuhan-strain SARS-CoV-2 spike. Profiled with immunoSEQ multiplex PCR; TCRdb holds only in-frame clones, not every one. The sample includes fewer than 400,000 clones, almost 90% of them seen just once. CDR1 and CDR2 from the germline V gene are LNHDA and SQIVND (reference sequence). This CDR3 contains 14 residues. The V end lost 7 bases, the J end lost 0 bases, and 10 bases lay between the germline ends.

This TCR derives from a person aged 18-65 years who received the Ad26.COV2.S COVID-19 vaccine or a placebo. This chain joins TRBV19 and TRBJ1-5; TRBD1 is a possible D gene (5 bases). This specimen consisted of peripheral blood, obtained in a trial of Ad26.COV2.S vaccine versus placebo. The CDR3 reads CASTGRGSNQPQHF. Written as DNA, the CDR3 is TGTGCCAGTACGGGGAGGGGTAGCAATCAGCCCCAGCATTTT. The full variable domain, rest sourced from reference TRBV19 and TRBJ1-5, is DGGITQSPKYLFRKEGQNVTLSCEQNLNHDAMYWYRQDPGQGLRLIYYSQIVNDFQKGDIAEGYSVSREKKESFPLTVTSAQKNPTAFYLCASTGRGSNQPQHFGDGTRLSIL.